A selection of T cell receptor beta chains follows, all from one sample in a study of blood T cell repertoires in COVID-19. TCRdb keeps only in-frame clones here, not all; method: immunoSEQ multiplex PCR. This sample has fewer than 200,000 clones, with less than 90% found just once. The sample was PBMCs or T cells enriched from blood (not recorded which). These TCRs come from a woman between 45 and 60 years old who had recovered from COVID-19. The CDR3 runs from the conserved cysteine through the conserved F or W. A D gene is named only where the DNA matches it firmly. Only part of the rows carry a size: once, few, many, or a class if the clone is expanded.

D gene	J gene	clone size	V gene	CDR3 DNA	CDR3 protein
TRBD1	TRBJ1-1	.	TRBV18	TGTGCCAGCTCACCCGCGACAGGGGGTGGCACTGAAGCTTTCTTT	CASSPATGGGTEAFF
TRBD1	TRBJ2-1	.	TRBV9	TGTGCCAGCAGCGACCCTATAAAGGGGGCTATCGGCGGGTATGAGCAGTTCTTC	CASSDPIKGAIGGYEQFF
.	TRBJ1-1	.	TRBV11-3	TGTGCCAGCAGCTTACCCGGGTCCCAACGCCAAGCTTTCTTT	CASSLPGSQRQAFF
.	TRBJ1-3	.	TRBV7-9	TGTGCCAGCAGCTTCAGAGGCAGCTCTGGAAACACCATATATTTT	CASSFRGSSGNTIYF
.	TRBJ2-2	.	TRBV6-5	TGTGCCAGCAGGACCCGACGGGTGGACACCGGGGAGCTGTTTTTT	CASRTRRVDTGELFF
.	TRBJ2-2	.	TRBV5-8	TGTGCCAGCAGCTTGGGCGGGGCCACCGGGGAGCTGTTTTTT	CASSLGGATGELFF
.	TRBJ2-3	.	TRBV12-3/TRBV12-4	TGTGCCAGCAGGCCCGACTCAGCGGATACGCAGTATTTT	CASRPDSADTQYF
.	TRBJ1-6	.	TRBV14	TGTGCCAGCAGCCAAGATTTGCGGGGCCTCCACTTT	CASSQDLRGLHF
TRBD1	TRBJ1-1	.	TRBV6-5	TGTGCCAGCATCCAGGGGGCAGGTGCGAACACTGAAGCTTTCTTT	CASIQGAGANTEAFF
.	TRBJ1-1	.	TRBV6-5	TGTGCCAGCAATTGGGGACAGAACACTGAAGCTTTCTTT	CASNWGQNTEAFF
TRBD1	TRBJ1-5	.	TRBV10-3	TGTGCCAACGGAGGGACAGACAATCAGCCCCAGCATTTT	CANGGTDNQPQHF
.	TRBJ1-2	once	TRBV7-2	TGTGCCAGCAGCTCTAGAGGACAAAAGATGGATGGCTACACCTTC	CASSSRGQKMDGYTF
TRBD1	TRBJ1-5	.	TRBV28	TGTGCCAGCAGTTCGGGACAGACGGTGGAAGACAATCAGCCCCAGCATTTT	CASSSGQTVEDNQPQHF
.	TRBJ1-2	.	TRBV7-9	TGTGCCAGCAGCTTTTCCCCCCCCACTTTGGCCTTC	CASSFSPPTLAF
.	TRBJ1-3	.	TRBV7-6	TGTGCCAGCAGCTTAGCAGGAGGACCCTTAAGCTCTGGAAACACCATATATTTT	CASSLAGGPLSSGNTIYF
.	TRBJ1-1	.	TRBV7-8	TGTGCCAGCAGCTCCCCCGGGAGGGGGAGGACTGAAGCTTTCTTT	CASSSPGRGRTEAFF
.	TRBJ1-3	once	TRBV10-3	TGTGCCATCAGTGAGTTGGCAGGCTCTGGAAACACCATATATTTT	CAISELAGSGNTIYF
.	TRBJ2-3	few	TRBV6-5	TGTGCCAGCAGGGGACTTCGCACAGATACGCAGTATTTT	CASRGLRTDTQYF
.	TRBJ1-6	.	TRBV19	TGTGCCAGTACGGGAGGGCAACATAATTCACCCCTCCACTTT	CASTGGQHNSPLHF
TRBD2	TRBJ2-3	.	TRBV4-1	TGCGCCAGCAGCCAAGTTAGCGGGAGAGGGGCAGATACGCAGTATTTT	CASSQVSGRGADTQYF
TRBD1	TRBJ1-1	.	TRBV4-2	TGTGCCAGCAGGGGACCGGGACAGGGGTACGCTGAAGCTTTCTTT	CASRGPGQGYAEAFF
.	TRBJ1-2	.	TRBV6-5	TGTGCCAGCAGCCCGGTTGGTGACTATGGCTACACCTTC	CASSPVGDYGYTF
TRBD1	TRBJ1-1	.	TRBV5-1	TGCGCCAGCAGGCGCGGGACAGGGGGCCGGAACACTGAAGCTTTCTTT	CASRRGTGGRNTEAFF
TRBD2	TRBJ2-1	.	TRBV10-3	TGTGCCATCAGTGAGTCTAGCAGGGAGGGTAGTGAGCAGTTCTTC	CAISESSREGSEQFF
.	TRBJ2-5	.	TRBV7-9	TGTGCCAGCACCACCGAGGGGACCCAGTACTTC	CASTTEGTQYF
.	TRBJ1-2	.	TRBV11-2	TGTGCCAGCCCGGCCGAGCTGGGCGGCTACACCTTC	CASPAELGGYTF
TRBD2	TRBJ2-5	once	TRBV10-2	TGCGCCAGCAACCCAGCGGGGGGGCGAGAGACCCAGTACTTC	CASNPAGGRETQYF
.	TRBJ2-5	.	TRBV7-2	TGTGCCAGCAGCTTAGCCAGGGCAGAGACCCAGTACTTC	CASSLARAETQYF
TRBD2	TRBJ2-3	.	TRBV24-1	TGTGCCACCAGTGATGAGCGGGGGGGTTACGATACGCAGTATTTT	CATSDERGGYDTQYF
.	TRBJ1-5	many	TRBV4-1	TGCGCCAGCAGCCTTCCCGGACACCGCAATCAGCCCCAGCATTTT	CASSLPGHRNQPQHF
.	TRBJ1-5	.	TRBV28	TGTGCCAGCAGTTTACCCCTTGGGAGCACCCAGCATTTT	CASSLPLGSTQHF
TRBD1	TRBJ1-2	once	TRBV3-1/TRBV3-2	TGTGCCAGCAGTAAAAGGGGACAGGGGACCCCTAACTATGGCTACACCTTC	CASSKRGQGTPNYGYTF
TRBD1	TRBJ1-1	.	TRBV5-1	TGCGCCAGCAGTTACAGGGGAGGAGATACTGAAGCTTTCTTT	CASSYRGGDTEAFF
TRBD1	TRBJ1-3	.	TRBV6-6	TGTGCCAGCAGTTACGACAGGGGGCGAAACACCATATATTTT	CASSYDRGRNTIYF
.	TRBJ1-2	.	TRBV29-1	TGCAGCGTTGAAGATGGAGGCGGATACTATGGCTACACCTTC	CSVEDGGGYYGYTF
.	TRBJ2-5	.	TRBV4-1	TGCGCCAGCAGCCTGGTCCGCGGTAGAGAGACCCAGTACTTC	CASSLVRGRETQYF
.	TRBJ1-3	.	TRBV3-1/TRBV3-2	TGTGCCAGCTGCCTCCAAGGAAACACCATATATTTT	CASCLQGNTIYF
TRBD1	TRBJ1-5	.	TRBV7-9	TGTGCCAGCAGCTTGGGCAGGGGGCTTGAGCCCCAGCATTTT	CASSLGRGLEPQHF
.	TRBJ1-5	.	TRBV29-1	TGCAGCGCCGGGGGGGAGGATCAGCCCCAGCATTTT	CSAGGEDQPQHF
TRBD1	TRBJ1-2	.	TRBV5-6	TGTGCCAGCAGCCACCCGGACAGGGTCGGCTACACCTTC	CASSHPDRVGYTF
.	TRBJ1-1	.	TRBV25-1	TGTGCCAGCACCCACAACCCGAACACTGAAGCTTTCTTT	CASTHNPNTEAFF
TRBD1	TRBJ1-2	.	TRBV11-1	TGTGCCAGCAGACCGGGACAGGGAGCCTATGGCTACACCTTC	CASRPGQGAYGYTF